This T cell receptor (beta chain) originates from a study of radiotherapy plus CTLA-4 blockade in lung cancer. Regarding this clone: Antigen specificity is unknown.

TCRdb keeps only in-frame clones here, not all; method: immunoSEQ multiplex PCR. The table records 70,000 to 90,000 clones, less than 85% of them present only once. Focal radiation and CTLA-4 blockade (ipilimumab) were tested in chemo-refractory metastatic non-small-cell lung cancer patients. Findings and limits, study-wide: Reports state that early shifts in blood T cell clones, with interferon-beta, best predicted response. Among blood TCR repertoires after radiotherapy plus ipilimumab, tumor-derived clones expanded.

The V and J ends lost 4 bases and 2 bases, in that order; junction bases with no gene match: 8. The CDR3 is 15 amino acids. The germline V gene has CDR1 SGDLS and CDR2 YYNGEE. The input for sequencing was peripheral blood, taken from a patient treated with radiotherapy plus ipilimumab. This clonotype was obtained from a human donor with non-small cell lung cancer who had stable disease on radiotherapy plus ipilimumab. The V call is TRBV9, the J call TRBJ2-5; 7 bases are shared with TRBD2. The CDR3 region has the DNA TGTGCCAGCAGCCCTGATAGCGGGTCTCAAGAGACCCAGTACTTC. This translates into CASSPDSGSQETQYF.